Listed below are T cell receptor beta chains from one sample, sequenced in a study of blood T cell repertoires in COVID-19. TCRdb's copy holds only in-frame clones and misses some; the assay was immunoSEQ multiplex PCR. The table records about 120,000 clones, about four fifths of them present only once. Sample: peripheral blood. The receptors were sampled from a man aged 55 to 70 with acute or convalescent COVID-19. Both conserved end residues are part of each CDR3. D genes are given only for firm matches. Clone size is given for some rows only: seen once, a few or many times, or a class if the clone is expanded.

v_gene	abundance	j_gene	d_gene	CDR3aa	CDR3nt
TRBV18	NA	TRBJ1-1	NA	CASSPRSESEAFF	TGTGCCAGCTCACCACGATCGGAGTCTGAAGCTTTCTTT
TRBV14	NA	TRBJ1-3	NA	CASSQGANRRDTIYF	TGTGCCAGCAGCCAAGGCGCTAACAGAAGAGACACCATATATTTT
TRBV6-5	NA	TRBJ2-2	TRBD2	CASSYVGGGTGELFF	TGTGCCAGCAGTTACGTGGGGGGAGGGACCGGGGAGCTGTTTTTT
TRBV11-2	NA	TRBJ2-1	TRBD2	CASSLSGSSYNEQFF	TGTGCCAGCAGCTTGAGCGGGAGCTCCTACAATGAGCAGTTCTTC
TRBV4-2	NA	TRBJ2-7	TRBD2	CASSQDRVVAGDEQYF	TGTGCCAGCAGCCAAGATCGCGTGGTAGCGGGAGACGAGCAGTACTTC
TRBV10-3	once	TRBJ1-2	NA	CAISEMVLARSYGYTF	TGTGCCATCAGTGAGATGGTCCTAGCGCGAAGCTATGGCTACACCTTC
TRBV9	NA	TRBJ2-7	NA	CASSAGHGYGQYF	TGTGCCAGCAGCGCCGGACACGGGTACGGGCAGTACTTC
TRBV27	NA	TRBJ2-2	NA	CASSSTHTGELFF	TGTGCCAGCAGTTCCACTCACACCGGGGAGCTGTTTTTT
TRBV18	NA	TRBJ1-6	NA	CASSPRGAPNSPLHF	TGTGCCAGCTCACCCCGGGGGGCTCCGAATTCACCCCTCCACTTT
TRBV6-1	NA	TRBJ1-2	NA	CASSDIIGGYYGYTF	TGTGCCAGCAGTGACATCATCGGGGGTTACTATGGCTACACCTTC
TRBV28	NA	TRBJ1-2	TRBD1	CASSSTGGSVRGYTF	TGTGCCAGCAGTTCTACAGGGGGCTCAGTGCGGGGCTACACCTTC
TRBV24-1	NA	TRBJ2-7	NA	CATSDPGQELYEQYF	TGTGCCACCAGTGATCCGGGACAAGAACTCTACGAGCAGTACTTC
TRBV5-1	NA	TRBJ2-3	NA	CASSLAGRYDTQYF	TGCGCCAGCAGCTTGGCCGGTCGTTACGATACGCAGTATTTT